The present entry profiles one T cell receptor beta chain with its context. What it binds is not known. The data originate from a study of OX40 agonist ivuxolimab in advanced cancers. As for the study in general: Of the patients, three showed partial responses, one with hepatocellular carcinoma and two with cutaneous melanoma. Study findings and constraints: More expanded clones were seen, on average, in CD8+ T cells than in CD4+.

The table came from immunoSEQ multiplex PCR; TCRdb's copy has only in-frame clones and leaves some out. In the table there are 30,000 to 40,000 clones, around four fifths of which are singletons. Trimming took 4 bases from V and 5 from J, leaving 14 bases between them. CDR1 and CDR2 (germline): MDHEN, SYDVKM. This CDR3 has 14 amino acids. The sample was CD4+ or CD8+ T cells sorted from blood, taken in a trial of the OX40 agonist ivuxolimab. V gene TRBV28 combines with J gene TRBJ1-1; TRBD1 is a possible D gene (6 bases). The TCR comes from an adult with an advanced solid tumor such as melanoma, head and neck, liver or kidney cancer. CDR3 sequence (DNA): TGTGCCAGCAGTTATGAAGGGGGGGGGACTGAAGCTTTCTTT. Translation gives CASSYEGGGTEAFF.